This T cell receptor beta chain was recorded in a study of CD8+ T cells in alopecia areata. Study-wide results and caveats: Clarity of TCR sharing across patients fell short of that in mice, possibly HLA-related.

The sample's treatment: oral pan-JAK inhibitor, 5-10 mg twice daily. Lesional scalp punch biopsies and peripheral blood were collected from alopecia areata patients. Once RNA had been extracted, it was reverse transcribed into cDNA to act as the sequencing template. Clones were sequenced by immunoSEQ multiplex PCR, and TCRdb holds only the in-frame ones, with some missing. The table records hundreds of thousands of clones, roughly 60% of them present only once. Note on this clone: Its specificity is unknown.

Germline lookup yields CDR1 SQVTM and CDR2 ANQGSEA. Deletions cut 3 bases from V and 4 bases from J, with 12 bases between. The CDR3 runs 14 residues. The material sequenced was CD4+ T cells sorted from blood, taken around week 54, from a patient treated with tofacitinib. The TCR originated in a human donor with alopecia areata. This rearrangement joins TRBV29-1 to TRBJ2-2; D unresolved. The CDR3 DNA reads TGCAGCGTTGAGGGCGCCCCCCTCACCGGGGAGCTGTTTTTT. It translates to CSVEGAPLTGELFF.